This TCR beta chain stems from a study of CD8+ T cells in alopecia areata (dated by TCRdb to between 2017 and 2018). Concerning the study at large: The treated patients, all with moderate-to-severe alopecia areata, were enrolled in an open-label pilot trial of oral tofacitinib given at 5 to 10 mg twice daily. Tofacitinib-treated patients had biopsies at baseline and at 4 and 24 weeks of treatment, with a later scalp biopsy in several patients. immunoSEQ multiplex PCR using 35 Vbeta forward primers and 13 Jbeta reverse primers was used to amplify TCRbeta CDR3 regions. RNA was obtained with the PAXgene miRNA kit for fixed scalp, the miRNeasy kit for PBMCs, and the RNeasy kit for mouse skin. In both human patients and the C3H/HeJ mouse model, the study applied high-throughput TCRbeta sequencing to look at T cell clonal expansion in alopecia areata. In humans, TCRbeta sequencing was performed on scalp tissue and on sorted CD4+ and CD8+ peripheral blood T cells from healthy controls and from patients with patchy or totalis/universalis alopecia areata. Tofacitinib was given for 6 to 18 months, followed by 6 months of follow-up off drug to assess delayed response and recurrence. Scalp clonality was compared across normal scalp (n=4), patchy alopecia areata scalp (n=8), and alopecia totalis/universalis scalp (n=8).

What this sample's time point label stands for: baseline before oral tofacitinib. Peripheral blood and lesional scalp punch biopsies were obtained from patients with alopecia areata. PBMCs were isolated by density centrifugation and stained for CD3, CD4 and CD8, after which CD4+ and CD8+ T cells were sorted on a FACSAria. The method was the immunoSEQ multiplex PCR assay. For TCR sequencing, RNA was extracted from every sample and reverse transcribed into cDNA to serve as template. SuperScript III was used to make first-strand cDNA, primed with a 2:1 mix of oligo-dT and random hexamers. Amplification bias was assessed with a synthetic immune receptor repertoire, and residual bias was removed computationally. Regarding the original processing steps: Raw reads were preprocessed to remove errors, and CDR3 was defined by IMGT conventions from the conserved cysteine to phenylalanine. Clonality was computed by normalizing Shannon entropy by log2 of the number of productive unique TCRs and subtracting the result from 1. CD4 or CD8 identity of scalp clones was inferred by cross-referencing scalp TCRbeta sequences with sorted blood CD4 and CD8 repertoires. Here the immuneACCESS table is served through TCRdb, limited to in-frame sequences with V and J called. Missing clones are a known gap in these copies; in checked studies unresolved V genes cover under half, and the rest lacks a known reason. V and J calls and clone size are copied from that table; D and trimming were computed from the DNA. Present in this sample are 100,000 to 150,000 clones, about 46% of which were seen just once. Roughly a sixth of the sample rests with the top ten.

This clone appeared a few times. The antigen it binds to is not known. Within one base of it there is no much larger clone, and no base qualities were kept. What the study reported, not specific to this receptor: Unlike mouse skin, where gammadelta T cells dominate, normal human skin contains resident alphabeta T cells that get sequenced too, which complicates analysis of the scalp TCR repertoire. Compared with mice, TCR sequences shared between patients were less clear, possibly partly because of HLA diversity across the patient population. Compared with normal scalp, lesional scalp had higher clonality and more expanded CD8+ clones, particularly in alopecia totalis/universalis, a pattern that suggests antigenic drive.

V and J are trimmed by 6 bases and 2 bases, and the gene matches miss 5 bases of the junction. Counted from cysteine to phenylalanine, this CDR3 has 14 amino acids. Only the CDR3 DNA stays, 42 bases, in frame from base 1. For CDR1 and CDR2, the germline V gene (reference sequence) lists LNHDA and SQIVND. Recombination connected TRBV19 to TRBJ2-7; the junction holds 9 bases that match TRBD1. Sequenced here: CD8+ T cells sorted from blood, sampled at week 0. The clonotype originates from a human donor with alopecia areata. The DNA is TGTGCCAGTAGCCCCGGGACAGGGCCCTACGAGCAGTACTTC. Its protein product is CASSPGTGPYEQYF.